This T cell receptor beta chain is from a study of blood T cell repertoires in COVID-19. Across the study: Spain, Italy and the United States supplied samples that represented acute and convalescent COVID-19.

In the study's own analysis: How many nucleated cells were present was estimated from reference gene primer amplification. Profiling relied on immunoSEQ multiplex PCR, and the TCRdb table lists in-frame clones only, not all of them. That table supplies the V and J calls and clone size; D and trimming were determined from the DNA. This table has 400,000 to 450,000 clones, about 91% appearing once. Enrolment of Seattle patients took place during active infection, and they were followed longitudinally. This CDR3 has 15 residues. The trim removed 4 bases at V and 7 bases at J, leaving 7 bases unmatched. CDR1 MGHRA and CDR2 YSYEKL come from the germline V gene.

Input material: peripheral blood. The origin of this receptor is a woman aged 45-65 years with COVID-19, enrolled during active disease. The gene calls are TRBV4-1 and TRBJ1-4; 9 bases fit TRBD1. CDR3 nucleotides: TGCGCCAGCAGCCCTCCCGACAGGGGGGGTGAAAAACTGTTTTTT. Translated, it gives CASSPPDRGGEKLFF.